At least ten counts were recorded for the clone carrying this TCR beta chain. The data originate from a study of blood T cell repertoires in COVID-19. Germline values: CDR1 KGHSH, CDR2 LQKENI. V was pared by 5 bases and J by 0 bases, with 10 bases between. The CDR3 has 14 residues. The method was immunoSEQ multiplex PCR; TCRdb's version includes in-frame clones alone and lacks a portion of them. In the table there are 250,000 or so clones, 75% to 90% of which are singletons. The sequenced material came from peripheral blood. This chain links TRBV18 with TRBJ1-1; no clear D. The receptor's source is a woman in her thirties or forties who had recovered from COVID-19. The CDR3, as DNA: TGTGCCAGCTCAGCTGGCGGGGTGAACACTGAAGCTTTCTTT. Its protein product is CASSAGGVNTEAFF.